This TCR beta chain emerged from a study of cytomegalovirus exposure and HLA in healthy donors. This CDR3 spans 14 amino acids. Germline V CDR1 and CDR2: SEHNR, FQNEAQ (reference sequence). V shed 4 bases, J shed 3 bases, and the junction held 1 base outside the gene matches. Vbeta (60) and Jbeta (13) primers were used in the PCR. Sequencing was performed with immunoSEQ multiplex PCR; in TCRdb, only in-frame clones are kept and a portion is missing. The data contain 150,000 to 200,000 clones, roughly 80% of them singletons. This clone showed up just once. The chain recombines TRBV7-9 with TRBJ1-2; 11 positions agree with TRBD1. The receptor was isolated from a woman between 45 and 60 years old in good health and CMV-seropositive. Material for sequencing was PBMCs. The CDR3 nucleotides read TGTGCCAGCAGCTCGGGACAGGGGGACTATGGCTACACCTTC. Translation: CASSSGQGDYGYTF.